This TCR beta chain originates from a study of blood T cell repertoires in COVID-19. As for the study in general: From the United States, Italy and Spain came samples of acute and convalescent COVID-19.

The count of this clone is one. Clones were read by immunoSEQ multiplex PCR, and TCRdb kept only the in-frame ones, dropping some. The sample yields 450,000 to 500,000 clones, approximately 86% seen once. The CDR3 totals 13 residues. V shed 6 bases and J shed 3 bases, with 11 bases lying between them. The germline CDR1 and CDR2 sequences are MDHEN and SYDVKM. The rearrangement links TRBV28 to TRBJ1-2; D gene unclear. The origin of this receptor is a woman aged 60-75 years who had recovered from COVID-19. Sample: PBMCs or T cells enriched from blood (not recorded which). CDR3 coding DNA: TGTGCCAGCAGCCGGGAGAGGCACTATGGCTACACCTTC. Translating gives CASSRERHYGYTF.